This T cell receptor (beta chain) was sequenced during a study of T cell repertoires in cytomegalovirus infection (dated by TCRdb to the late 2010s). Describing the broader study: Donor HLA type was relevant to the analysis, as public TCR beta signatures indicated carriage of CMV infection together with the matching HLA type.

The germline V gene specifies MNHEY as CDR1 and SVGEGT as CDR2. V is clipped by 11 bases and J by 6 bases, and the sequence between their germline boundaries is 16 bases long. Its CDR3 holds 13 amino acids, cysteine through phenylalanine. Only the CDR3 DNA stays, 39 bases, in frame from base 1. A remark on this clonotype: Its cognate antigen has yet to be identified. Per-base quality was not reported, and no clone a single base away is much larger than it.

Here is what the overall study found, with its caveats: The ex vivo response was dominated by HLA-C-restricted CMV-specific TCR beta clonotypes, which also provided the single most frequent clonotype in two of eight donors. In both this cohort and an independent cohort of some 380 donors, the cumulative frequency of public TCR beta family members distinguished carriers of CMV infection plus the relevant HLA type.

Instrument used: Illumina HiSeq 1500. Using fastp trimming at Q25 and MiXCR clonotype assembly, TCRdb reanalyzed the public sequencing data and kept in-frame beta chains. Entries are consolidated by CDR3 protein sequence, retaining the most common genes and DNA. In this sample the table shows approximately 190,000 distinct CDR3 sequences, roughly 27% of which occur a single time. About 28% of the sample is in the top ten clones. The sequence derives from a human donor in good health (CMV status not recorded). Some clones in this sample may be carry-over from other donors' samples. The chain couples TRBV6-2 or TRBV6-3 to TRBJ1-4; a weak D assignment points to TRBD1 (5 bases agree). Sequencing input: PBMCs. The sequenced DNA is TGTGCCGGCCGAGGGCAGGGCGATGAAAAACTGTTTTTT. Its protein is CAGRGQGDEKLFF.